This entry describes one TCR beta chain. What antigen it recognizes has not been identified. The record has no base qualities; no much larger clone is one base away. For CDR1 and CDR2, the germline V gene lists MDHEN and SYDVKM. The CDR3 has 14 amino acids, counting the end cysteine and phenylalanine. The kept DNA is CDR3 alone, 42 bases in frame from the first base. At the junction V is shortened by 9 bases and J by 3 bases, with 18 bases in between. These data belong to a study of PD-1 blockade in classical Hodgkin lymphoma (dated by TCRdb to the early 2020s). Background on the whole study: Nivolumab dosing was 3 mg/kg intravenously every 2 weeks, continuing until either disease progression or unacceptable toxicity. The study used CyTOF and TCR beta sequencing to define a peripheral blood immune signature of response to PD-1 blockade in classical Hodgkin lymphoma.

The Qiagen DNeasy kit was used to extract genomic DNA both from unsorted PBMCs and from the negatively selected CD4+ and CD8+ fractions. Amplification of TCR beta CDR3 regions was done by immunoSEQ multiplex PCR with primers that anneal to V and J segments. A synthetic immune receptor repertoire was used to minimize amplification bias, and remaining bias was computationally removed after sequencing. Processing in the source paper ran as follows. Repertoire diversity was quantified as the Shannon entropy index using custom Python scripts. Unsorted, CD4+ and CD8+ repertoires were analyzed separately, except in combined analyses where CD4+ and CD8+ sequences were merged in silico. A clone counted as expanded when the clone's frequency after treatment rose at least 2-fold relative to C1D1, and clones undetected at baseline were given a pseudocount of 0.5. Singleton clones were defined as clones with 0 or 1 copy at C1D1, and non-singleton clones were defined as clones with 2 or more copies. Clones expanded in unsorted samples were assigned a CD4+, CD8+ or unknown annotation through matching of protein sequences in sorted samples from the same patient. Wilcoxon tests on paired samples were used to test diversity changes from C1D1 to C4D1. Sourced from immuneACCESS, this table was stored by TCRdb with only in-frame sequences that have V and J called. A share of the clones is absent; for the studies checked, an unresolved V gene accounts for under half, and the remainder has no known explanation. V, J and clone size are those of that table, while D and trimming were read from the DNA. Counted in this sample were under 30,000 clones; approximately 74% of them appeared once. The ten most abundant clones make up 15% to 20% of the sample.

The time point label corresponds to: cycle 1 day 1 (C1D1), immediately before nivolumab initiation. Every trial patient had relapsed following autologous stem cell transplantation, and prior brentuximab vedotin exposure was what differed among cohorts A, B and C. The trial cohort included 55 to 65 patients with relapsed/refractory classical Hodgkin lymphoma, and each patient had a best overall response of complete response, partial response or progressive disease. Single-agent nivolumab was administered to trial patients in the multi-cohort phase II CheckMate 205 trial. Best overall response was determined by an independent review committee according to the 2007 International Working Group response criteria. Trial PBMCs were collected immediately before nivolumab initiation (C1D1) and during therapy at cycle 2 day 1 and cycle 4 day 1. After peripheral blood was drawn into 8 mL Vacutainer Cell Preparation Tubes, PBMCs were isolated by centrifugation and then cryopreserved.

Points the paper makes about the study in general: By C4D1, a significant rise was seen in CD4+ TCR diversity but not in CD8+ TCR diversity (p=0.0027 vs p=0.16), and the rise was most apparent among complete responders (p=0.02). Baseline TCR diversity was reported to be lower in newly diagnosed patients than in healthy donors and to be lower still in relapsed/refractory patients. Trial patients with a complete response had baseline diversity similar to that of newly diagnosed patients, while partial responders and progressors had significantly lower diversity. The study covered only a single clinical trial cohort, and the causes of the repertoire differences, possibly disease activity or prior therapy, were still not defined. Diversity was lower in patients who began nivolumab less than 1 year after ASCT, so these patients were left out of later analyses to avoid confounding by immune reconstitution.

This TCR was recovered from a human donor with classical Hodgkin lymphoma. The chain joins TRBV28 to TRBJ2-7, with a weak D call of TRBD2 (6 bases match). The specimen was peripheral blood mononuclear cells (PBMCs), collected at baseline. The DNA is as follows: TGTGCCAGTGGAAGGGGAGGACCCTACTACGAGCAGTACTTC. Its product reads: CASGRGGPYYEQYF.